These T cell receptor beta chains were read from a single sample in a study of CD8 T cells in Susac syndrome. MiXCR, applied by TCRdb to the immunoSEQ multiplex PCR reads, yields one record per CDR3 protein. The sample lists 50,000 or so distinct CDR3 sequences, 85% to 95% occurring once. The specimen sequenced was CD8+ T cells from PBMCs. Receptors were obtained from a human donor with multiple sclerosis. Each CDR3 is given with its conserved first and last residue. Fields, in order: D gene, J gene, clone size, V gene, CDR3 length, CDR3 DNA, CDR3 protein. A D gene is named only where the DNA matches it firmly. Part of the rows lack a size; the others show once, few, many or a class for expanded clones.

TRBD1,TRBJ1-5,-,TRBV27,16,TGTGCCAGCAGTCCTTCAACAGGGGGCGCGGGTCAGCCCCAGCATTTT,CASSPSTGGAGQPQHF
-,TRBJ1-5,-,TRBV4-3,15,TGCGCCAGCAGCCAAGATGGGCGGGGGGCCCAGCCCCAGCATTTT,CASSQDGRGAQPQHF
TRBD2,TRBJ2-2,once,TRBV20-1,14,TGCAGTGCATTAGCGGGGGGGATGGCCGGGGAGCTGTTTTTT,CSALAGGMAGELFF
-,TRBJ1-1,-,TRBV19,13,TGTGCCAGTAGCTACACCATGAACACTGAAGCTTTCTTT,CASSYTMNTEAFF
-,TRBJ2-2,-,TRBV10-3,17,TGTGCCATCAGTGTGGGACTGACGGTCACGAACACCGGGGAGCTGTTTTTT,CAISVGLTVTNTGELFF
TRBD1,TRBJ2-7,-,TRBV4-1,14,TGCGCCAGCAGCCAAGTTGGGGACAGCTACGAGCAGTACTTC,CASSQVGDSYEQYF
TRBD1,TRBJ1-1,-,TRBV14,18,TGTGCCAGCAGCCAAGGCAGGGGGCGGGGTCCGAAGAACACTGAAGCTTTCTTT,CASSQGRGRGPKNTEAFF
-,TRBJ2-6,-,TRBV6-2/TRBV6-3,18,TGTGCCAGCAGTTACGACTACTGGACGAAGACTGGGGCCAACGTCCTGACTTTC,CASSYDYWTKTGANVLTF
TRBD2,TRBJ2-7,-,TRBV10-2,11,TGCGCCACCCGGGAGGTCTACGAGCAGTACTTC,CATREVYEQYF
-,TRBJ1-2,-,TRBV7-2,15,TGTGCCAGCAGCTTTTACAGGGAACCGGGCTATGGCTACACCTTC,CASSFYREPGYGYTF
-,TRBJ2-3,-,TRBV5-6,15,TGTGCCAGCAGCTTGGGCCGGGACGTCACAGATACGCAGTATTTT,CASSLGRDVTDTQYF
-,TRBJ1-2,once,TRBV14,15,TGTGCCAGCAGCCAAGTGCCGATAGCTAACTATGGCTACACCTTC,CASSQVPIANYGYTF
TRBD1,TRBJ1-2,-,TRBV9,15,TGTGCCAGCAGCGGAGGACAGGGTGGAGACTATGGCTACACCTTC,CASSGGQGGDYGYTF
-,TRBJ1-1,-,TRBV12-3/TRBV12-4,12,TGTGCCAGCAGTTTGGCGGGAGCGGGAGCTTTCTTT,CASSLAGAGAFF
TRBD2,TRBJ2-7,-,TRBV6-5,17,TGTGCCAGCAGTTACAGCTCCTCTGGGACTAGCATTTACGAGCAGTACTTC,CASSYSSSGTSIYEQYF
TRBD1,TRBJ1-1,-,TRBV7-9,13,TGTGCCAGCAGTCCAGGGGGCCGCACTGAAGCTTTCTTT,CASSPGGRTEAFF
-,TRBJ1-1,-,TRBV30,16,TGTGCCTGGAGATCATGGTATGTCGACAGTAACACTGAAGCTTTCTTT,CAWRSWYVDSNTEAFF
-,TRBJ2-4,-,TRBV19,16,TGTGCCAGTAGTAGCCAACAGGGTATAGCCAAAAACATTCAGTACTTC,CASSSQQGIAKNIQYF
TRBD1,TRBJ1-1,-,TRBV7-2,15,TGTGCCAGCAGCCCCCCTACCGGGACAGGCGGTGAAGCTTTCTTT,CASSPPTGTGGEAFF
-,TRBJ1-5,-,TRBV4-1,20,TGCGCCAGCAGCCAATACGCCCGGGACACTGAAGCCTATAGCAATCAGCCCCAGCATTTT,CASSQYARDTEAYSNQPQHF
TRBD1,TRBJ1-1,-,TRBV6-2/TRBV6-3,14,TGTGCCAGCGGGGCCGACAGGGGGGGAACTGAAGCTTTCTTT,CASGADRGGTEAFF
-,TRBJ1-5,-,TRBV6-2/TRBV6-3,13,TGTGCCAGCAGTTACCCAGGAAGTCAGCCCCAGCATTTT,CASSYPGSQPQHF
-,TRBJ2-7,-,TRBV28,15,TGTGCCAGCAGTCCCGTCATGTGGATGATCTACGAGCAGTACTTC,CASSPVMWMIYEQYF
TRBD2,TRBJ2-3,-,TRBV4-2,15,TGTGCCAGCAGTCCAGAGACTAGCAAGACAGATACGCAGTATTTT,CASSPETSKTDTQYF
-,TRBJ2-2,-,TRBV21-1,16,TGTGCCAGCAGCACTAGAGGTACAGAGAACACCGGGGAGCTGTTTTTT,CASSTRGTENTGELFF
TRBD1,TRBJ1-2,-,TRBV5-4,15,TGTGCCAGCAGCTCGTGGACAGGGGGTGCCTATGGCTACACCTTC,CASSSWTGGAYGYTF
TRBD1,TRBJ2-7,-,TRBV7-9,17,TGTGCCAGCAGCTCACCCCTACAGGGGCCTCCCACCTACGAGCAGTACTTC,CASSSPLQGPPTYEQYF
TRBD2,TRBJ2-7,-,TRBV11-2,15,TGTGCCAGCAGCTTAGACGGGGGGGCGATCTACGAGCAGTACTTC,CASSLDGGAIYEQYF
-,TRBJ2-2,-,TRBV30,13,TGTGCAAGGGGCAGCGCATACACCGGGGAGCTGTTTTTT,CARGSAYTGELFF
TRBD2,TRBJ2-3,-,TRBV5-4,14,TGTGCCAGCAGCTGCTGCGGGGGACGGGATACGCAGTATTTT,CASSCCGGRDTQYF
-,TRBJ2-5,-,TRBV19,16,TGTGCCAGTAGTATCCGTCAGGGAAGGGAGGAAGAGACCCAGTACTTC,CASSIRQGREEETQYF
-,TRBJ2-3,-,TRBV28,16,TGTGCCAGCAGTTTCCAGCTCTCGTCTAAGGGAGATACGCAGTATTTT,CASSFQLSSKGDTQYF
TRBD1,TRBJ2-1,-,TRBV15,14,TGTGCCACCAGCAAGGAGACAGGGGGCCCTGAGCAGTTCTTC,CATSKETGGPEQFF
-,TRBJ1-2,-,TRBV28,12,TGTGCCAGCACATACTGGGGGAGAGGCTACACCTTC,CASTYWGRGYTF
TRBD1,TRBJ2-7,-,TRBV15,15,TGTGCCACCAGCAGAGATCGGAGCAGGGGGCACGAGCAGTACTTC,CATSRDRSRGHEQYF
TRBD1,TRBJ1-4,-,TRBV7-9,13,TGTGCCAGCAAAGGGACAGGGAATGAAAAACTGTTTTTT,CASKGTGNEKLFF
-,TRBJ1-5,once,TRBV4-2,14,TGTGCCAGCAGCCCATATTGGGGAGCCCAGCCCCAGCATTTT,CASSPYWGAQPQHF
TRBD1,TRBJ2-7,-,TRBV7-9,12,TGTGCCAGCAGCCCAGGGGGCTACGAGCAGTACTTC,CASSPGGYEQYF
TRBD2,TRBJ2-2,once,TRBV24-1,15,TGTGCCACCAGTGATGTACTAGCGGGGACCGGGGAGCTGTTTTTT,CATSDVLAGTGELFF
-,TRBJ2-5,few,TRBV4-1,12,TGCGCCAGCGCCTACACCCAGGAGACCCAGTACTTC,CASAYTQETQYF
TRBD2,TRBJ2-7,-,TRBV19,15,TGTGCCAGTAGTTGGGGACTAGCGGGTACCTACGAGCAGTACTTC,CASSWGLAGTYEQYF